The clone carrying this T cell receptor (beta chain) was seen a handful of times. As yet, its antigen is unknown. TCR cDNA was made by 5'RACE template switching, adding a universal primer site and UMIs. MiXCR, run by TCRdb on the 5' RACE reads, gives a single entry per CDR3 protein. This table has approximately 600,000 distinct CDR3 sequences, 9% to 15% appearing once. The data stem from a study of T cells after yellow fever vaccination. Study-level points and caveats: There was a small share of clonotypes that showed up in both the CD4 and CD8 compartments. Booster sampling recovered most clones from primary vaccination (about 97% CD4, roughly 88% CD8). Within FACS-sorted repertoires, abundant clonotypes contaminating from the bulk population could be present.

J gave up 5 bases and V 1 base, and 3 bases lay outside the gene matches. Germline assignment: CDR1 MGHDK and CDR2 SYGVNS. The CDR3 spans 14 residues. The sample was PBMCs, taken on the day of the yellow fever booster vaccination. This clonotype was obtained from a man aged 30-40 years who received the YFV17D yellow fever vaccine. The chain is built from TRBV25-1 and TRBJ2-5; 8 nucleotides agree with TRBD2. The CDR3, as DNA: TGTGCCAGCAGTGAATTGGGCGGGGGGGAGACCCAGTACTTC. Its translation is CASSELGGGETQYF.